A selection of T cell receptor beta chains follows, all from one sample in a study of cytomegalovirus exposure and HLA in healthy donors. Generated by immunoSEQ multiplex PCR, the TCRdb table keeps only in-frame clones and is missing some. The sample gives 120,000 or so clones, 75% to 85% of which show up once; approximately 10% is in the top ten. Sequencing was performed on PBMCs. The receptors derive from a man younger than 40 in good health and CMV-seropositive. Each CDR3 is given with its conserved first and last residue. D genes are given only for firm matches. Not every row has a clone size; where given, it reads once, few, many or a size class.

j_gene | abundance | d_gene | v_gene | CDR3nt | CDR3aa
TRBJ2-7 | - | TRBD2 | TRBV19 | TGTGCCAGTAGTTCCGGGACTAGCGGGACCTACGAGCAGTACTTC | CASSSGTSGTYEQYF
TRBJ2-7 | - | - | TRBV29-1 | TGCAGCGCCGCAGGTGGCGCTTCCTACGAGCAGTACTTC | CSAAGGASYEQYF
TRBJ2-1 | - | - | TRBV19 | TGTGCCAGTAGTGCTAGCATGTTAGGCTACAATGAGCAGTTCTTC | CASSASMLGYNEQFF
TRBJ2-1 | few | - | TRBV6-6 | TGTGCCAGCATCACGCGGCCCGCGAGCTCCTACAATGAGCAGTTCTTC | CASITRPASSYNEQFF
TRBJ2-5 | - | TRBD1 | TRBV5-1 | TGCGCCAGCTGCCCAACAGGGGGTCTAGAGACCCAGTACTTC | CASCPTGGLETQYF
TRBJ2-1 | - | TRBD2 | TRBV7-9 | TGTGCCAGCAGCTTAGGGGGGGGCAATGAGCAGTTCTTC | CASSLGGGNEQFF
TRBJ2-3 | - | TRBD2 | TRBV5-1 | TGCGCCAGCAGCTTGATCGGGGGGACAGATACGCAGTATTTT | CASSLIGGTDTQYF
TRBJ2-7 | - | TRBD2 | TRBV6-1 | TGTGCCAGCAGTGAATGGAGGACTAGCGGATCGCAGTACTTC | CASSEWRTSGSQYF
TRBJ2-7 | - | TRBD2 | TRBV29-1 | TGCAGCGTCCTCCTGCGGGGAGGGGACTACGAGCAGTACTTC | CSVLLRGGDYEQYF
TRBJ1-1 | - | - | TRBV25-1 | TGTGCCAGCAGGGGGGCCGACAGGCGTGAAGCTTTCTTT | CASRGADRREAFF
TRBJ1-2 | - | - | TRBV4-2 | TGTGCCAGCAGCTTAGACACGTACTATGGCTACACCTTC | CASSLDTYYGYTF
TRBJ2-7 | - | - | TRBV5-6 | TGTGCCAGCAGCCTAATCGGACTACCCCCAGAGCAGTACTTC | CASSLIGLPPEQYF
TRBJ2-7 | - | - | TRBV6-1 | TGTGCCAGCAGTGGATATTGGGGAGCTCCCTACGAGCAGTACTTC | CASSGYWGAPYEQYF
TRBJ1-3 | few | - | TRBV5-6 | TGTGCCAGCAGCTTCGGGTTATTCTCTGGAAACACCATATATTTT | CASSFGLFSGNTIYF
TRBJ2-7 | few | TRBD1 | TRBV6-6 | TGTGCCAGCAGCGAGACAGGGTCCTCCTACGAGCAGTACTTC | CASSETGSSYEQYF
TRBJ2-3 | - | TRBD2 | TRBV7-8 | TGTGCCAGCAGCTGGGGACTAGCGAGCACAGATACGCAGTATTTT | CASSWGLASTDTQYF
TRBJ2-7 | - | - | TRBV5-1 | TGCGCCAGCAGCTTGGAATCGGGGTTCTCCTACGAGCAGTACTTC | CASSLESGFSYEQYF
TRBJ2-3 | few | TRBD2 | TRBV12-5 | TGTGCTAGTGGACCCCCTAGCGGGGGGGCATCGAGTACGCAGTATTTT | CASGPPSGGASSTQYF
TRBJ2-1 | - | TRBD1 | TRBV14 | TGTGCCAGCAGCCAAGAATTCGGGACAGGGTTTAACAATGAGCAGTTCTTC | CASSQEFGTGFNNEQFF
TRBJ1-2 | few | TRBD1 | TRBV5-6 | TGTGCCAGCAGCTTGGTTGGACAGGGGAAGAAAGGCTACACCTTC | CASSLVGQGKKGYTF
TRBJ2-3 | - | TRBD1 | TRBV7-3 | TGTGCCAGCAGCTTACGACAGGGGGTACGGGATACGCAGTATTTT | CASSLRQGVRDTQYF
TRBJ1-2 | - | TRBD1 | TRBV6-1 | TGTGCCAGCAGTGATCCCGGGACAGGGGGATTATATGGCTACACCTTC | CASSDPGTGGLYGYTF
TRBJ2-5 | - | TRBD2 | TRBV28 | TGTGCCAGCAGTGGCGGGGGGGACCAAGAGACCCAGTACTTC | CASSGGGDQETQYF
TRBJ2-7 | - | TRBD1 | TRBV5-1 | TGCGCCAGCAGATCCGGACAGGGGAGGGCCTACGAGCAGTACTTC | CASRSGQGRAYEQYF
TRBJ1-5 | - | - | TRBV4-1 | TGCGCCAGCAGCCGAATCCTTAATAGCAATCAGCCTCAGCATTTT | CASSRILNSNQPQHF
TRBJ2-2 | - | TRBD1 | TRBV11-3 | TGTGCCAGCAGCTTAGATCGCTTCGGGACAGGGGAATCCGGGGAGCTGTTTTTT | CASSLDRFGTGESGELFF
TRBJ1-2 | - | TRBD1 | TRBV7-9 | TGTGCCAGCAGCACTCCGGGGGGCAGGGGGCGCGGCTACACCTTC | CASSTPGGRGRGYTF